These 20 T cell receptor beta chains originate from one sample sequenced in a study of blood T cell repertoires in COVID-19. Profiled with immunoSEQ multiplex PCR; TCRdb holds only in-frame clones, not every one. The sample holds hundreds of thousands of clones, about 90% seen once. The sequenced sample was peripheral blood. Receptors originate from a woman aged 50 to 60 with COVID-19, enrolled during active disease.

The J gene is TRBJ2-1, the V gene TRBV29-1; the D is unclear. Trimming removed 6 bases at V and 7 bases at J, with 10 bases between. The germline CDR1 and CDR2 sequences are SQVTM and ANQGSEA. CDR3 length equals 11 residues. The CDR3 region is CSVVSWNEQFF. The DNA of the CDR3 is TGCAGCGTGGTGAGTTGGAATGAGCAGTTCTTC.

The genes are TRBV12-3 or TRBV12-4 and TRBJ2-1; D unresolved. The length of the CDR3 is 11 residues. V dropped 3 bases and J dropped 6 bases, with 3 bases sitting between them. CDR3 sequence (DNA): TGTGCCAGCAGTTTTATCAATGAGCAGTTCTTC. Translation gives CASSFINEQFF.

The V gene is TRBV12-3 or TRBV12-4, the J gene TRBJ2-4; 10 bases align to TRBD2. V dropped 4 bases and J dropped 13; count of bases not matched to a gene: 1. There are 11 residues in the CDR3. CDR3 sequence: CASSSGLAQYF. Here the CDR3 DNA reads TGTGCCAGCAGTTCGGGACTAGCGCAGTACTTC.

This rearrangement joins TRBV18 to TRBJ2-3; 12 positions match TRBD2. The CDR3 is made up of 15 amino acids. The junction had 6 bases not matched to a gene; V was cut back by 6 bases and J by 5 bases. Germline CDR1 and CDR2: KGHSH and LQKENI. CDR3 region: CASSRTSGERDTQYF. The DNA for the CDR3 is TGTGCCAGCTCCAGGACTAGCGGGGAGAGAGATACGCAGTATTTT.

V is TRBV4-1 and J is TRBJ1-4; no reliable D call. V was trimmed by 4 bases and J by 7 bases, leaving 10 bases between them. Looked up from germline, CDR1 is MGHRA and CDR2 is YSYEKL. There are 13 residues in the CDR3. The CDR3 loop is CASSPFFGEKLFF. The CDR3 DNA is TGCGCCAGCAGCCCGTTTTTCGGTGAAAAACTGTTTTTT.

V usage is TRBV27 and J usage is TRBJ2-5, with TRBD1 matching 9 bases. Germline assignment: CDR1 MNHEY and CDR2 SMNVEV (reference sequence). The CDR3 runs 16 residues. Trimming took 5 bases from V and 4 from J; bases not matched to a gene: 11. CDR3 in DNA: TGTGCCAGCAGTGAAGGGACAGGGTTTAAAGGAGAGACCCAGTACTTC. This gives the protein CASSEGTGFKGETQYF.

This clone was recorded once. J is TRBJ2-7 and V is TRBV19; tentatively, D is TRBD2 (6 bases). The germline gives CDR1 LNHDA, CDR2 SQIVND (reference sequence). Trimming removed 6 bases at V and 7 bases at J, with 13 bases between. The CDR3 is made up of 12 amino acids. The CDR3 nucleotides read TGTGCCAGTAGGGCGAGGAGGGGAGAGCAGTACTTC. As protein: CASRARRGEQYF.

The CDR3 nucleotides are TGTGCCACCCGGACTAGCGGGAGTAATGAGCAGTTCTTC. This translates into CATRTSGSNEQFF. The V gene is TRBV24-1, the J gene TRBJ2-1; 13 nucleotides line up with TRBD2. Germline assignment: CDR1 KGHDR and CDR2 SFDVKD. Trimming removed 9 bases from V and 7 bases from J; junction bases left unmatched: 2. CDR3 size: 13 residues.

The count of this clone is one. This rearrangement joins TRBV4-1 to TRBJ2-1, with TRBD2 matching over 8 bases. The CDR3 is 19 residues long. The V and J ends lost 0 bases and 8 bases, in that order; junction bases with no gene match: 18. Germline CDR1 is MGHRA and CDR2 is YSYEKL. DNA of the CDR3: TGCGCCAGCAGCCAAGATCCGACAGAGAGCGGGAGAGTCCGCCATGAGCAGTTCTTC. Protein sequence: CASSQDPTESGRVRHEQFF.

The J gene is TRBJ1-1, the V gene TRBV5-5, with D unclear. This CDR3 contains 15 residues. Deletions cut 1 base from V and 0 bases from J, with 10 bases between. From germline, CDR1 is SGHKS and CDR2 YYEKEE (reference sequence). Written as DNA, the CDR3 is TGTGCCAGCAGCTTGTTCTTGGGCATGAACACTGAAGCTTTCTTT. Residues: CASSLFLGMNTEAFF. Based on the CDR3 plus reference TRBV5-5 and TRBJ1-1, the full variable domain is DAGVTQSPTHLIKTRGQQVTLRCSPISGHKSVSWYQQVLGQGPQFIFQYYEKEERGRGNFPDRFSARQFPNYSSELNVNALLLGDSALYLCASSLFLGMNTEAFFGQGTRLTVV.

The V and J genes are TRBV3-1 (or the pseudogene TRBV3-2) and TRBJ2-7, with no clear D. The germline CDR1 and CDR2 sequences are LGHDT and YNNKEL (reference sequence). The CDR3 sequence is 14 residues long. Trimming pared 3 bases from V and 0 bases from J, leaving 9 bases between. This CDR3 reads CASSHWYSSYEQYF. The CDR3 region has the DNA TGTGCCAGCAGCCATTGGTATAGCTCCTACGAGCAGTACTTC.

This clone came up a few times. The V gene is TRBV19, the J gene TRBJ2-1; TRBD1 aligns across 8 bases. V lost 1 base, J lost 12 bases, and 8 bases stayed unmatched. Germline lookup yields CDR1 LNHDA and CDR2 SQIVND (reference sequence). CDR3 size: 14 residues. CDR3 loop: CASSIGTGSISQFF. Written as DNA, the CDR3 is TGTGCCAGTAGTATAGGGACAGGGTCGATTTCGCAGTTCTTC.

V and J are TRBV30 and TRBJ2-1; possibly TRBD2 for D (6 bases). Germline assignment: CDR1 GTSNPN and CDR2 SVGIG (reference sequence). The CDR3 length is 13 residues. V was trimmed by 2 bases and J by 8 bases, leaving 13 bases between them. CDR3 nucleotides: TGTGCCTGGAGTCGGACTACGTTAGATGAGCAGTTCTTC. This sequence encodes CAWSRTTLDEQFF.

The V call is TRBV7-9, the J call TRBJ2-7; 8 nucleotides align to TRBD1. The trim removed 5 bases at V and 3 bases at J, leaving 9 bases unmatched. The germline gives CDR1 SEHNR, CDR2 FQNEAQ (reference sequence). The length of the CDR3 is 15 residues. The CDR3 spells CASSKYQGANYEQYF. The CDR3, as DNA: TGTGCCAGCAGCAAGTACCAGGGGGCGAACTACGAGCAGTACTTC.

This clone was found once. CDR3 nucleotides: TGTGCCAGCTCACTTACCGGGACAGGGGGCACTGAAGCTTTCTTT. It specifies CASSLTGTGGTEAFF. The rearrangement uses TRBV18 and TRBJ1-1; TRBD1 aligns across 11 bases. Trimming cost V 4 bases and J 4 bases; bases outside gene matches: 5. The CDR3 is 15 amino acids. Germline V gene sequence: CDR1 KGHSH, CDR2 LQKENI.

The chain carries TRBV11-3 and TRBJ2-3, with 7 nucleotides matching TRBD2. In germline, CDR1 is SGHNT, CDR2 YENEEA. The trim removed 4 bases at V and 9 bases at J, leaving 1 base unmatched. The CDR3 is made up of 11 amino acids. CDR3 sequence: CASSSGGTQYF. CDR3 nucleotide sequence: TGTGCCAGCAGCTCGGGAGGAACGCAGTATTTT. Supplemented by reference TRBV11-3 and TRBJ2-3, the full variable domain reads EAGVVQSPRYKIIEKKQPVAFWCNPISGHNTLYWYLQNLGQGPELLIRYENEEAVDDSQLPKDRFSAERLKGVDSTLKIQPAELGDSAVYLCASSSGGTQYFGPGTRLTVL.

Written as DNA, the CDR3 is TGTGCCAGCAGTAACAGGGTCCAAGAGACCCAGTACTTC. As protein: CASSNRVQETQYF. This rearrangement joins TRBV27 to TRBJ2-5; weak D call: TRBD1 (6 bases). V was shortened by 5 bases and J by 1 base, with 8 bases between the two germline ends. The V gene's germline CDR1 is MNHEY and CDR2 SMNVEV (reference sequence). The CDR3 has 13 amino acids.

The chain carries TRBV5-4 and TRBJ1-3; tentative D call: TRBD1 (5 bases). Between the trimmed V and J ends, which lost 4 bases and 6 bases, there was a span of 14 bases. CDR1 SGHNT and CDR2 YYREEE come from the germline V gene (reference sequence). The CDR3 spans 14 residues. CDR3 in amino acids: CASSRDKGANTIYF. The CDR3 DNA reads TGTGCCAGCAGCCGAGACAAAGGGGCAAACACCATATATTTT.

The rearrangement joins TRBV19 to TRBJ2-6, with D perhaps TRBD2 (6 bases). This CDR3 spans 15 amino acids. Per the germline V gene, CDR1 is LNHDA and CDR2 is SQIVND (reference sequence). With 5 bases removed from V and 5 bases from J, the gap between germline ends came to 13 bases. The CDR3 nucleotides are TGTGCCAGTAGTTGGGACTTCAATAGGGCCAACGTCCTGACTTTC. Its translation is CASSWDFNRANVLTF.

This clone has more than one count but fewer than ten. DNA of the CDR3: TGTGCCAGCTCACCGATCGGGGTCGGTCAGCCCCAGCATTTT. Encoded protein: CASSPIGVGQPQHF. The chain couples TRBV18 to TRBJ1-5; no reliable D call. The CDR3 is 14 residues long. Germline V CDR1 and CDR2: KGHSH, LQKENI. V was cut by 3 bases and J by 6 bases, with 12 bases left in between.